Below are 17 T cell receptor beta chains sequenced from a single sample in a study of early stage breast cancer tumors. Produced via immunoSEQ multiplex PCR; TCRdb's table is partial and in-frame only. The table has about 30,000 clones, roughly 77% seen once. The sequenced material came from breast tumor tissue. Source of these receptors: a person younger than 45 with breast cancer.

The DNA for the CDR3 is TGTGCCAGCAGCTTGGAACGACTAGCTGGCGAGCAGTACTTC. This sequence encodes CASSLERLAGEQYF. The V and J genes are TRBV5-4 and TRBJ2-7; 7 bases agree with TRBD2. CDR1 SGHNT and CDR2 YYREEE come from the germline V gene (reference sequence). V shed 0 bases, J shed 6 bases, and the junction held 6 bases outside the gene matches. The CDR3 consists of 14 residues.

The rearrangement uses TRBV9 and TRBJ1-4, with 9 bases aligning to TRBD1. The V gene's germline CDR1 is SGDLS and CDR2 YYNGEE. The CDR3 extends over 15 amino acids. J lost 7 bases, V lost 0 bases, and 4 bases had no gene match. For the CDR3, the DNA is TGTGCCAGCAGCGTAGGACTGACAGGGGGTGAAAAACTGTTTTTT. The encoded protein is CASSVGLTGGEKLFF.

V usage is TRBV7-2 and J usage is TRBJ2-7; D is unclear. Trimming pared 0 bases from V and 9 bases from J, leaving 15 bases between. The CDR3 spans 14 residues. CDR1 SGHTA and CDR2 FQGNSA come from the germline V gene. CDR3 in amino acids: CASSLARQVTGQYF. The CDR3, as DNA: TGTGCCAGCAGCTTAGCACGGCAGGTCACCGGGCAGTACTTC.

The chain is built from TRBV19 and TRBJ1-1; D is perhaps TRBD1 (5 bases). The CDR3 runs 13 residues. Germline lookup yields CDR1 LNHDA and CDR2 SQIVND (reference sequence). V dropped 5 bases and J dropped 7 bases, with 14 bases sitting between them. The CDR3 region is CASSHNPQGEAFF. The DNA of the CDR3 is TGTGCCAGTAGTCATAACCCCCAGGGTGAAGCTTTCTTT.

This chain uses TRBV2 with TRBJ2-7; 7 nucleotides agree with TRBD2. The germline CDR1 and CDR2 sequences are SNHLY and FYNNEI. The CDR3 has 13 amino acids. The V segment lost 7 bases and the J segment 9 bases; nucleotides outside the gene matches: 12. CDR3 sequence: CASTGGSYEGQYF. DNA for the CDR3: TGTGCCAGCACCGGGGGGTCCTACGAAGGGCAGTACTTC.

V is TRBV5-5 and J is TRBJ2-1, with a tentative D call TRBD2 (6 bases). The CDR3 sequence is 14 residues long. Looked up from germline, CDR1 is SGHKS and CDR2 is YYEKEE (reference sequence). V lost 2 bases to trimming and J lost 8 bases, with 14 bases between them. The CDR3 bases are TGTGCCAGCAGCTTCGGGCAAGGAGGGGATGAGCAGTTCTTC. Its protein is CASSFGQGGDEQFF.

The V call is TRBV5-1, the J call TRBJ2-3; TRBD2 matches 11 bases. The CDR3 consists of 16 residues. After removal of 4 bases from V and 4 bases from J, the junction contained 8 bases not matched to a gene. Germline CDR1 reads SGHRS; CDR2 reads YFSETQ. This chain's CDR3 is CASSPIAGGPADTQYF. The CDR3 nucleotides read TGCGCCAGCAGCCCGATAGCGGGAGGGCCGGCAGATACGCAGTATTTT. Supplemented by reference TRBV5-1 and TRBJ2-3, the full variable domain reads KAGVTQTPRYLIKTRGQQVTLSCSPISGHRSVSWYQQTPGQGLQFLFEYFSETQRNKGNFPGRFSGRQFSNSRSEMNVSTLELGDSALYLCASSPIAGGPADTQYFGPGTRLTVL.

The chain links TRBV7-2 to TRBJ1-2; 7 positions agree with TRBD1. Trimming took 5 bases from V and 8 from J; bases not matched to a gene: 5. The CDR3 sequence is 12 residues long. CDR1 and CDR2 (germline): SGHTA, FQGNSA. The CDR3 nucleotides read TGTGCCAGCAGCCTTGACAGGGCGGGCTACACCTTC. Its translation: CASSLDRAGYTF.

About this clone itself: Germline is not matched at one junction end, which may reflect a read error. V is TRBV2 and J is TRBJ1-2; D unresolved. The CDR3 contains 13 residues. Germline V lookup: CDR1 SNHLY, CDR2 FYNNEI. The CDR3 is CVSSETLNYGYTF. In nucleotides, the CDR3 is TGTGTCAGCAGTGAAACCCTTAACTATGGCTACACCTTC.

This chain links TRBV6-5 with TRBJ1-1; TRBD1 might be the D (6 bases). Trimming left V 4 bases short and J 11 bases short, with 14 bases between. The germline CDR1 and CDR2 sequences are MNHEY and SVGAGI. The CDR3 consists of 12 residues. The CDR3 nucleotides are TGTGCCAGCAGTTTTATGGAGAGGGGGGCTTTCTTT. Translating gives CASSFMERGAFF.

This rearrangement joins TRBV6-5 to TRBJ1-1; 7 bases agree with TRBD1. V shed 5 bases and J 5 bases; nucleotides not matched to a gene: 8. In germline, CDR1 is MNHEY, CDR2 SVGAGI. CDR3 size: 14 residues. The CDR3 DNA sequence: TGTGCCAGCAGTCAGGGCGGGACAGAAACTGAAGCTTTCTTT. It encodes CASSQGGTETEAFF.

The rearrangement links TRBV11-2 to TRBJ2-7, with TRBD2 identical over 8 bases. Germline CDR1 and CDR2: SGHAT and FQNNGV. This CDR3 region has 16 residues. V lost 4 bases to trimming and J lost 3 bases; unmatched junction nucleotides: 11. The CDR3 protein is CASSYTTSVPIYEQYF. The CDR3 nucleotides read TGTGCCAGCAGCTACACGACTAGCGTACCAATCTACGAGCAGTACTTC.

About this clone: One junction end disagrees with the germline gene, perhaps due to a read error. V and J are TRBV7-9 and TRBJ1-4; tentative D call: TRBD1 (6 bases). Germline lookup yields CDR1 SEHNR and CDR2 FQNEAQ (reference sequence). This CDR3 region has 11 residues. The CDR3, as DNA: TGTGCCAGCAGCTTTGACAGGCGAGAAATTTGG. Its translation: CASSFDRREIW.

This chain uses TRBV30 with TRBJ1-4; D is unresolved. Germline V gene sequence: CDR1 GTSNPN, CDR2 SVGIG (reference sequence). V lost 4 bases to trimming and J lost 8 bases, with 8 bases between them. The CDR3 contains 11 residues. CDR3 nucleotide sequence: TGTGCCTGGATGTCGACAGAAAAACTGTTTTTT. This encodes CAWMSTEKLFF.

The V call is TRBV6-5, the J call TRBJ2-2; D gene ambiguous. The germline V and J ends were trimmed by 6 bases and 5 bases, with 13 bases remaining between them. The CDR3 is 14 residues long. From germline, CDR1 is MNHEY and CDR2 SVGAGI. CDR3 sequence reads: CASSLDWVTGELFF. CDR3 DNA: TGTGCCAGCAGCCTGGATTGGGTAACCGGGGAGCTGTTTTTT.

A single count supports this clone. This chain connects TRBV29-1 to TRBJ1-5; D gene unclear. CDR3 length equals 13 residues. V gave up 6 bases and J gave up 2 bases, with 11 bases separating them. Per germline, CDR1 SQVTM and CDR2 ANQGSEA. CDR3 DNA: TGCAGCGTCCAGGAAATCGGCAATCAGCCCCAGCATTTT. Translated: CSVQEIGNQPQHF.

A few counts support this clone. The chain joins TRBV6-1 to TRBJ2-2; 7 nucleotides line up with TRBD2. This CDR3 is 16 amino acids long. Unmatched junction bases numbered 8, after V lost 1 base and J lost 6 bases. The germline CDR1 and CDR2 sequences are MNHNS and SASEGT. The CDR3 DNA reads TGTGCCAGCAGTGAAGAGCGCGGGAGTCTAGCCGGGGAGCTGTTTTTT. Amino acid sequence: CASSEERGSLAGELFF.